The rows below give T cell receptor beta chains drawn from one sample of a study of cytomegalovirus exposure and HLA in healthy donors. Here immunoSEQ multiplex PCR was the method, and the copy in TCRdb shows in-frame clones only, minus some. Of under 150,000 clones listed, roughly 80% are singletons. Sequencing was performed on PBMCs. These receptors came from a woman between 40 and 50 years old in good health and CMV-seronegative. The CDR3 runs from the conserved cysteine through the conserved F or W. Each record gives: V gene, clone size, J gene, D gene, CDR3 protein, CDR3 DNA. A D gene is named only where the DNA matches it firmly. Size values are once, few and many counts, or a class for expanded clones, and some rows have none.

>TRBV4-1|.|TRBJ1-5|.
CASSQDVGRLYQPQHF
TGCGCCAGCAGCCAAGATGTTGGCAGACTTTATCAGCCCCAGCATTTT
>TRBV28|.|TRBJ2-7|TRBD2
CASSSSGTSGVSYEQYF
TGTGCCAGCAGTTCTTCCGGGACTAGCGGAGTTTCCTACGAGCAGTACTTC
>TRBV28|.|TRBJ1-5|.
CASSASSGGTPQHF
TGTGCCAGCAGTGCCTCCTCCGGAGGAACGCCCCAGCATTTT
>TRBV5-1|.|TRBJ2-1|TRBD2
CASSLVGGTYNEQFF
TGCGCCAGCAGCTTGGTCGGGGGGACGTACAATGAGCAGTTCTTC
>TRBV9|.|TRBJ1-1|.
CASSLGRGTEAFF
TGTGCCAGCAGCTTAGGACGGGGGACTGAAGCTTTCTTT
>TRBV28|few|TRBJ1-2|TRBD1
CASSPWTGTYGYTF
TGTGCCAGCAGTCCATGGACAGGGACCTATGGCTACACCTTC
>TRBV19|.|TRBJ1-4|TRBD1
CASSTPHRGASEKLFF
TGTGCCAGTAGTACCCCCCACAGGGGGGCAAGTGAAAAACTGTTTTTT
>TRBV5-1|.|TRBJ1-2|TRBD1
CASSLGQGASDYGYTF
TGCGCCAGCAGCTTGGGGCAGGGGGCGAGTGACTATGGCTACACCTTC
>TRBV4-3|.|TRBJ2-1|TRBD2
CASSHPPREGRSYNEQFF
TGCGCCAGCAGCCACCCACCACGGGAGGGACGCTCCTACAATGAGCAGTTCTTC
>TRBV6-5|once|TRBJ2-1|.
CASSPDFWVYNEQFF
TGTGCCAGCAGCCCGGACTTTTGGGTATACAATGAGCAGTTCTTC